There are a few counts of the clone carrying this TCR beta chain. The antigen remains unidentified. These data originate in a study of T-cell memory formation after mild COVID-19. Study observations and caveats: Clones that contracted from day 15 to 85 were balanced CD4/CD8, while later expanders leaned CD4+.

TCRdb re-derived calls from the 5' RACE reads in MiXCR, one entry per CDR3 protein. In the table there are about 350,000 distinct CDR3 sequences, approximately 15% of which are singletons. V lost 5 bases to trimming and J lost 12 bases; unmatched junction nucleotides: 5. Germline V gene data show CDR1 as SGHVS and CDR2 as FNYEAQ. This CDR3 has 12 amino acids. The chain combines TRBV7-6 with TRBJ2-1; 9 nucleotides line up with TRBD2. Sequencing was carried out using PBMCs or a T cell subset sorted from them (not recorded which). This TCR was recovered from a young man who had mild COVID-19 (a few samples of this study predate the infection). Cell type and time point are not known. This chain's CDR3 is CASSTSGGWQFF. The DNA for the CDR3 is TGTGCCAGCAGCACCAGCGGGGGGTGGCAGTTCTTC. Filled out from reference TRBV7-6 and TRBJ2-1, the complete variable domain reads GAGVSQSPRYKVTKRGQDVALRCDPISGHVSLYWYRQALGQGPEFLTYFNYEAQQDKSGLPNDRFSAERPEGSISTLTIQRTEQRDSAMYRCASSTSGGWQFFGPGTRLTVL.